This note documents a single T cell receptor beta chain sequence. Preparation of the TCRbeta library involved a method that used unique molecular identifiers. TCRdb ran MiXCR on the PCR reads and lists one entry per CDR3 protein. The sample has just under 550,000 distinct CDR3 sequences, 15% to 20% seen once; the top ten hold 2.5% to 3.5%. The data are from a study of T-cell reconstitution after alpha-beta-depleted transplantation in children. The trim removed 5 bases at V and 3 bases at J, leaving 12 bases unmatched. The CDR3 has 18 residues. J is TRBJ1-4 and V is TRBV12-3 or TRBV12-4; the match to TRBD1 covers 10 bases. The material was PBMCs from the stem cell graft donor, obtained from the stem cell graft. This TCR was recovered from a human donor who donated a stem cell graft to a child with acute lymphoblastic leukemia. CDR3 in amino acids: CASSPRMGTGAANEKLFF. The CDR3 DNA reads TGTGCCAGCAGTCCCCGGATGGGGACAGGGGCGGCTAATGAAAAACTGTTTTTT.